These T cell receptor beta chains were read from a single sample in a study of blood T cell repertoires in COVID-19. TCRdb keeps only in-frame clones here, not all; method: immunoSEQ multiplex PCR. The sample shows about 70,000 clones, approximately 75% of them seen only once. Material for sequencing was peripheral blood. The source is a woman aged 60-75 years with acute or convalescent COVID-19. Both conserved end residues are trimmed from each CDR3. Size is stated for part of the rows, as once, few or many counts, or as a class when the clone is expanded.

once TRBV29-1 SVASTGNSYEQY
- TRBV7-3 ASSFLGGLTDTQY
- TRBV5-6 ASSLGYGGYEQY
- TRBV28 ASSYQGWDTEAF
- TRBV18 ASSPAGGKGQPQH
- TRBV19 ASSSLAGGTDTQY
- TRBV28 ASRKGGGNQPQH
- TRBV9 ASSPQGTGVGNTIY
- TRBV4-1 ASSQDFRKSGLAEPTDTQY
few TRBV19 ATTGGWTEAF
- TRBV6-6 ASSSLGGTGEAY
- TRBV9 ASSVSGTGVTYEQY
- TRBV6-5 ASSIRTGVYEQY
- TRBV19 ASSIKLAVYNEQF
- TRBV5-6 ASSLQGTPSLVTQY
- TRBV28 ASSLEGGQGAF
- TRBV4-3 ASSQDRSGGFKQY
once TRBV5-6 ASTPFGGQTYNEQF
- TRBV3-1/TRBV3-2 ASSGRASETQY
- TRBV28 ASSLFGNTIY
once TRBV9 ASSLDSPSTDTQY
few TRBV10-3 AIGDSNQPQH
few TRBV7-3 ASSSWPRGRYYGYT
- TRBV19 ASEINYGYT
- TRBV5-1 ASSLERGWETQY
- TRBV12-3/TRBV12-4 ASSLWLPEAF
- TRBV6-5 ASSYGPWREGQPQH
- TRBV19 ASSIATAFQETQY
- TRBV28 ASSRVIYEQY
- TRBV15 ATSSLLVGGKNIQY
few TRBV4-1 ASSQDRWATGGPEQY
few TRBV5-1 ASSPGGVRNTEAF
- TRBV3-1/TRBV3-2 ASSPRVGPGGYGYT
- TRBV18 ASSRQGEDYGYT
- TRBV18 ASSPTDRGYNSPLH
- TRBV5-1 ASSLDAGASYGYT
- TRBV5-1 ASSLDRGQAEKLF